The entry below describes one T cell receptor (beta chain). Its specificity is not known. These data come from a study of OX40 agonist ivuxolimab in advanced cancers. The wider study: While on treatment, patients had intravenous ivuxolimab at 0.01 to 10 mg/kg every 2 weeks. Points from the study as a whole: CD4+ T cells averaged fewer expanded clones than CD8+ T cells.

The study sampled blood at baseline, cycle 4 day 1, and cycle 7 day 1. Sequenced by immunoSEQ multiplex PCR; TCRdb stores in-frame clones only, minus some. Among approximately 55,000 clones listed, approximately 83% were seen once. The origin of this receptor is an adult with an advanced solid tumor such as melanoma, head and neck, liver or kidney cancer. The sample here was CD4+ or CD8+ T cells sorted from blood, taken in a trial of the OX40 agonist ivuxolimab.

CDR3 sequence (DNA): TGTGCCAGTAGTATTAGGAGGAGGGGGGGCAATCAGCCCCAGCATTTT. As protein: CASSIRRRGGNQPQHF. The V and J genes are TRBV19 and TRBJ1-5; a weak D match, TRBD1 (6 bases). The CDR3 is made up of 16 amino acids. Trimming removed 3 bases at V and 2 bases at J, with 14 bases between. The germline V gene encodes CDR1 LNHDA and CDR2 SQIVND (reference sequence).